Listed here are 24 T cell receptor beta chains from one sample, sequenced in a study of Ad26.COV2.S vaccination and SARS-CoV-2 variants. Produced via immunoSEQ multiplex PCR; TCRdb's table is partial and in-frame only. The table lists over 450,000 clones, around 89% of them singletons. Treatment noted: some 20 received Ad26.COV2.S at low or high dose, single or two shots; roughly five received placebo; per-sample allocation not given. Specimen acquisition occurred on day 63 following the initial vaccine or placebo injection. The sample consisted of peripheral blood, taken in a trial of Ad26.COV2.S vaccine versus placebo. These receptors were obtained from a person between 18 and 60 years old who received the Ad26.COV2.S COVID-19 vaccine or a placebo.

V is TRBV18 and J is TRBJ1-6; the D is unclear. The germline CDR1 and CDR2 sequences are KGHSH and LQKENI. Trimming pared 3 bases from V and 5 bases from J, leaving 11 bases between. This CDR3 has 15 residues. CDR3 in amino acids: CASSPGQSDNSPLHF. For the CDR3, the DNA is TGTGCCAGCTCACCCGGCCAGTCCGATAATTCACCCCTCCACTTT.

There are a few counts of this clone. The chain is built from TRBV6-5 and TRBJ1-1, with unresolved D. CDR1 is MNHEY and CDR2 is SVGAGI in the germline V gene. This CDR3 spans 13 amino acids. Trimming took 7 bases from V and 5 from J, leaving 14 bases between them. DNA of the CDR3: TGTGCCAGCAAGGAGGCGGGGTGGACTGAAGCTTTCTTT. This translates into CASKEAGWTEAFF.

The chain couples TRBV5-1 to TRBJ2-5, with 7 bases lining up with TRBD2. Germline V CDR1 and CDR2: SGHRS, YFSETQ. V shed 2 bases and J 10 bases; nucleotides not matched to a gene: 5. This CDR3 has 12 residues. The CDR3 region has the DNA TGCGCCAGCAGCTTAGCGGGGAGATTCCAGTACTTC. Its protein product is CASSLAGRFQYF.

The count of this clone is one. The same CDR3 is also encoded by other DNA sequences in this sample. In nucleotides, the CDR3 is TGTGCCAGCTCTGGGGTCCAAGAGACCCAGTACTTC. It translates to CASSGVQETQYF. The chain couples TRBV18 to TRBJ2-5; D is unclear. Germline V gene lookup returns CDR1 KGHSH and CDR2 LQKENI. This CDR3 contains 12 residues. Trimming took 6 bases from V and 1 from J, leaving 6 bases between them.

This rearrangement joins TRBV19 to TRBJ1-3, with D perhaps TRBD1 (5 bases). This CDR3 is built from 15 residues. From germline, CDR1 is LNHDA and CDR2 SQIVND (reference sequence). Trimming stripped 3 bases from V and 5 bases from J, with 14 bases between. The CDR3 nucleotides are TGTGCCAGTAGTATCTTGGGGGGAGAAAGAAACACCATATATTTT. It encodes CASSILGGERNTIYF.

V gene TRBV19 combines with J gene TRBJ1-2; D uncertain. Trimming cost V 3 bases and J 0 bases, with 8 bases left between them. The CDR3 spans 14 residues. CDR1 and CDR2 from the germline V gene are LNHDA and SQIVND (reference sequence). The CDR3 region is CASSMPPSNYGYTF. In nucleotides, the CDR3 is TGTGCCAGTAGTATGCCCCCTTCTAACTATGGCTACACCTTC.

V gene TRBV19 combines with J gene TRBJ2-6; TRBD1 or TRBD2 may be the D gene (5 bases each). The CDR3 is made up of 18 amino acids. V gave up 5 bases and J gave up 3 bases, with 20 bases separating them. Germline loops: CDR1 LNHDA, CDR2 SQIVND (reference sequence). The DNA of the CDR3 is TGTGCCAGTAGTTTAACGGGGCTATACCTTGGTGGGGCCAACGTCCTGACTTTC. Protein product: CASSLTGLYLGGANVLTF.

V and J are TRBV6-5 and TRBJ1-6; tentatively, D is TRBD1 (5 bases). The CDR3 has 12 amino acids. V was trimmed by 6 bases and J by 14 bases, leaving 14 bases between them. Germline V lookup: CDR1 MNHEY, CDR2 SVGAGI. CDR3 sequence: CASRGTAKTLHF. CDR3 sequence (DNA): TGTGCCAGCAGGGGGACCGCAAAAACCCTCCACTTT.

The chain links TRBV5-4 to TRBJ1-2, with D possibly TRBD1 on 5 matching bases. Per the germline V gene, CDR1 is SGHNT and CDR2 is YYREEE (reference sequence). The V and J ends lost 0 bases and 4 bases respectively, with 28 bases between them. The CDR3 loop spans 20 amino acids. The CDR3, as DNA: TGTGCCAGCAGCTTGGGAGTTATGTTGGCAGGGAGTGAGTTTCCCTATGGCTACACCTTC. Encoded protein: CASSLGVMLAGSEFPYGYTF.

The chain has TRBV28 and TRBJ2-7; 10 bases align to TRBD1. This CDR3 contains 15 residues. Trimming removed 6 bases from V and 2 bases from J; junction bases left unmatched: 7. Per germline, CDR1 MDHEN and CDR2 SYDVKM. CDR3 amino acids: CASSPLGTGAYEQYF. The CDR3 DNA follows: TGTGCCAGCAGCCCCCTCGGGACAGGGGCCTACGAGCAGTACTTC.

The V gene is TRBV2, the J gene TRBJ1-5; 10 bases align to TRBD1. Germline CDR1 reads SNHLY; CDR2 reads FYNNEI. The CDR3 contains 16 residues. With 5 bases clipped from V and 2 bases from J, the junction kept 6 bases outside the gene matches. CDR3 residues: CASSQGQGWGNQPQHF. The CDR3 DNA sequence: TGTGCCAGCAGTCAGGGACAGGGGTGGGGCAATCAGCCCCAGCATTTT. Together with reference TRBV2 and TRBJ1-5, the CDR3 gives the full variable domain: EPEVTQTPSHQVTQMGQEVILRCVPISNHLYFYWYRQILGQKVEFLVSFYNNEISEKSEIFDDQFSVERPDGSNFTLKIRSTKLEDSAMYFCASSQGQGWGNQPQHFGDGTRLSIL.

The chain couples TRBV12-3 or TRBV12-4 to TRBJ1-1; D call uncertain. The germline V and J ends were trimmed by 1 base and 10 bases, with 13 bases remaining between them. This CDR3 has 13 amino acids. CDR3 residues: CASSLGVVLGAFF. The CDR3 DNA reads as TGTGCCAGCAGTTTAGGGGTCGTACTTGGAGCTTTCTTT.

V gene TRBV4-3 combines with J gene TRBJ2-2, with D possibly matching TRBD1 (5 bases). Germline-derived CDR1 and CDR2 are LGHNA and YSLEER. Trimming took off 0 bases at V and 3 bases at J, with 8 bases between the two ends. CDR3 length equals 15 residues. The CDR3 sequence is CASSQDSRDTGELFF. The DNA for the CDR3 is TGCGCCAGCAGCCAAGATTCCAGGGACACCGGGGAGCTGTTTTTT.

On this clone: This CDR3 is missing its conserved last phenylalanine or tryptophan, likely due to a read error. Because the CDR3's place on the DNA is in doubt, the DNA is left out and the CDR3 is given as listed by TCRdb. The V gene is TRBV3-1 (or the pseudogene TRBV3-2), the J gene TRBJ1-1. The CDR3 comprises 14 residues, both ends counted. The germline V gene encodes CDR1 LGHDT and CDR2 YNNKEL (reference sequence). This CDR3 is CASSQGFGGREWVG.

The V gene is TRBV11-2, the J gene TRBJ1-5; possible D gene TRBD1, 6 bases. CDR3 length: 16 residues. The germline V gene has CDR1 SGHAT and CDR2 FQNNGV. Deletions cut 1 base from V and 1 base from J, with 11 bases between. The CDR3 loop is CASSLGEGGSNQPQHF. The CDR3 DNA reads as TGTGCCAGCAGCTTAGGGGAGGGGGGGAGCAATCAGCCCCAGCATTTT.

In its sample, this clone was seen a few times. The chain couples TRBV28 to TRBJ1-5, with a weak D call TRBD1 (6 bases). CDR1 and CDR2 (germline): MDHEN, SYDVKM. The CDR3 has 17 residues. The V gene lost 1 base and the J gene lost 9 bases, with 22 bases spanning the gap. CDR3 nucleotides: TGTGCCAGCAGTTTATTTCGGACAGATGGCTTCATCCGGCCCCAGCATTTT. It encodes CASSLFRTDGFIRPQHF.

The chain has TRBV12-3 or TRBV12-4 and TRBJ2-1; the D is unclear. V shed 3 bases and J shed 9 bases, with 9 bases lying between them. The CDR3 runs 12 residues. In DNA form, the CDR3 reads TGTGCCAGCAGTTTGGGCCTAAGTGAGCAGTTCTTC. Translated, it gives CASSLGLSEQFF.

This clone was counted only a few times. The chain couples TRBV7-9 to TRBJ1-5; D call uncertain. This CDR3 comprises 18 residues. Per germline, CDR1 SEHNR and CDR2 FQNEAQ (reference sequence). V was shortened by 5 bases and J by 4 bases, with 24 bases between the two germline ends. CDR3 sequence reads: CASSPLRRSQKLNQPQHF. In DNA, the CDR3 is TGTGCCAGCAGCCCCCTGCGGCGGTCGCAAAAGCTGAATCAGCCCCAGCATTTT.

The chain has TRBV11-1 and TRBJ2-1; D may be TRBD1 or TRBD2 (6 bases each). Germline CDR1 SGHAT, CDR2 FQDESV (reference sequence). The V and J ends lost 1 base and 0 bases respectively, with 10 bases between them. The CDR3 runs 16 residues. DNA of the CDR3: TGTGCCAGCAGCTTAGGCGGGACAAGCTCCTACAATGAGCAGTTCTTC. Amino acids: CASSLGGTSSYNEQFF.

DNA for the CDR3: TGTGCCAGCAGCTCAAGGGTGGGTACTGAAGCTTTCTTT. This gives the protein CASSSRVGTEAFF. The V call is TRBV7-9, the J call TRBJ1-1; D ambiguous. CDR3 size: 13 residues. With 4 bases removed from V and 5 bases from J, the gap between germline ends came to 11 bases. CDR1 is SEHNR and CDR2 is FQNEAQ in the germline V gene (reference sequence).

V and J are TRBV12-3 or TRBV12-4 and TRBJ2-5; D gene unclear. The CDR3 has 12 residues. V dropped 4 bases and J dropped 3 bases, with 6 bases sitting between them. The CDR3 protein is CASSYQEETQYF. The CDR3 nucleotides read TGTGCCAGCAGTTATCAGGAAGAGACCCAGTACTTC.

V gene TRBV18 combines with J gene TRBJ1-2; 7 nucleotides line up with TRBD1. Germline V CDR1 and CDR2: KGHSH, LQKENI. Trimming cost V 5 bases and J 2 bases; bases outside gene matches: 11. The CDR3 runs 16 residues. The CDR3 loop reads CASSNIQTGPNYGYTF. CDR3 nucleotides: TGTGCCAGCTCAAACATACAGACAGGGCCAAACTATGGCTACACCTTC.

This clone was found a few times. The chain couples TRBV4-1 to TRBJ1-5; D gene uncertain. Germline V gene sequence: CDR1 MGHRA, CDR2 YSYEKL. The CDR3 is 14 amino acids. Trimming left V 1 base short and J 4 bases short, with 8 bases between. The CDR3 spells CASSQGGPNQPQHF. In DNA, the CDR3 is TGCGCCAGCAGCCAAGGAGGACCAAATCAGCCCCAGCATTTT.

The rearrangement links TRBV10-1 to TRBJ2-1; D possibly corresponds to TRBD2 (6 bases). V lost 2 bases and J lost 1, with 18 bases in between. CDR1 WNHNN and CDR2 SYGVQD come from the germline V gene (reference sequence). This CDR3 has 18 residues. For the CDR3, the DNA is TGCGCCAGCAGTGAGACAATTCATAGCGGAAGATCCTACAATGAGCAGTTCTTC. Amino acids: CASSETIHSGRSYNEQFF.